A single sample gave rise to the 18 T cell receptor beta chains below, sequenced in a study of shared T cell receptors in the human thymus (dated by TCRdb to the early 2020s). Receptor amplification or capture employed the immunoSEQ multiplex PCR assay. This immuneACCESS table, as held by TCRdb, lists in-frame sequences with V and J called but not all clones. Of the missing ones, under half trace to an unresolved V gene in checked studies; the others have no known cause. Across this sample there are approximately 660,000 clones, with 88% seen only once. Of the sample, 0.0095% to 0.013% is held by the ten largest clones. The same data also went into a second study, on human thymus T cells.

The sample consisted of thymocytes. The receptors were sampled from a boy in the first two years of life with a congenital heart defect. Donor details come from another sample of the same person, matched by shared clones.

The rearrangement links TRBV27 to TRBJ2-3; D not resolved. Germline loops: CDR1 MNHEY, CDR2 SMNVEV (reference sequence). This CDR3 is 15 amino acids long. Trimming removed 2 bases from V and 1 base from J, with 10 bases in between. CDR3 DNA sequence: TGTGCCAGCAGTTTAAGGTTAAGCGGCACAGATACGCAGTATTTT. It translates to CASSLRLSGTDTQYF.

CDR3 DNA: TGTGCCAGCAGCTCATTAGTCCTCCGAGGCAGGGTTTCCGAGGGCTACACCTTC. Protein: CASSSLVLRGRVSEGYTF. This chain connects TRBV7-2 to TRBJ1-2; tentative D call: TRBD1 (5 bases). CDR1 is SGHTA, CDR2 FQGNSA, per germline. Trimming took 4 bases from V and 8 from J, leaving 29 bases between them. The CDR3 loop spans 18 amino acids.

This clone was observed a handful of times. The gene calls are TRBV2 and TRBJ2-7, with D perhaps TRBD1 (6 bases). The germline V and J ends were trimmed by 7 bases and 2 bases, with 21 bases remaining between them. In germline, CDR1 is SNHLY, CDR2 FYNNEI. This CDR3 region has 16 residues. The CDR3: CASTAGPKGEPYEQYF. Here the CDR3 DNA reads TGTGCCAGCACCGCCGGACCCAAGGGGGAACCCTACGAGCAGTACTTC.

The rearrangement uses TRBV14 and TRBJ2-1; 12 bases line up with TRBD2. Trimming removed 5 bases from V and 8 bases from J; junction bases left unmatched: 4. Germline CDR1 reads SGHDN; CDR2 reads FVKESK. CDR3 length: 14 amino acids. In nucleotides, the CDR3 is TGTGCCAGCAGCTGGACTAGCGGGATCTATGAGCAGTTCTTC. Protein sequence: CASSWTSGIYEQFF.

The chain employs TRBV4-2 and TRBJ2-5; TRBD2 aligns across 9 bases. V shed 1 base and J 5 bases; nucleotides not matched to a gene: 11. The length of the CDR3 is 17 residues. CDR1 and CDR2 (germline): LGHNA, YNFKEQ. CDR3 sequence (DNA): TGTGCCAGCAGCCAAGGACCCGTGCGGGAGGGCTGCGAGACCCAGTACTTC. It codes for CASSQGPVREGCETQYF.

The chain joins TRBV6-5 to TRBJ2-5; tentative D call: TRBD2 (6 bases). Per the germline V gene, CDR1 is MNHEY and CDR2 is SVGAGI. Trimming removed 6 bases from V and 5 bases from J, with 13 bases in between. This CDR3 contains 13 residues. CDR3 sequence: CASSPGREETQYF. The DNA for the CDR3 is TGTGCCAGCAGCCCGGGCCGGGAGGAGACCCAGTACTTC.

The chain links TRBV6-4 to TRBJ2-1; a weak D match, TRBD1 (6 bases). V shed 2 bases and J shed 5 bases, with 10 bases lying between them. Germline lookup yields CDR1 MRHNA and CDR2 SNTAGT. CDR3 length: 14 amino acids. The CDR3 here is CASSDNTGNNEQFF. The CDR3, as DNA: TGTGCCAGCAGTGACAATACAGGGAACAATGAGCAGTTCTTC.

The V call is TRBV15, the J call TRBJ2-3; a possible D gene is TRBD1 (6 bases). V lost 4 bases and J 1 base, leaving 12 bases between the germline ends. The CDR3 is 15 amino acids. Per germline, CDR1 LNHNV and CDR2 YYDKDF (reference sequence). CDR3 protein: CATSKYRERTDTQYF. The DNA of the CDR3 is TGTGCCACCAGCAAATACAGGGAACGCACAGATACGCAGTATTTT.

V usage is TRBV5-5 and J usage is TRBJ1-2; D possibly corresponds to TRBD1 (6 bases). The CDR3 is 15 amino acids. V lost 2 bases, J lost 0 bases, and 11 bases lay in between. CDR1 SGHKS and CDR2 YYEKEE come from the germline V gene (reference sequence). This chain's CDR3 is CASSFNRATNYGYTF. The DNA for the CDR3 is TGTGCCAGCAGCTTCAACAGGGCTACTAACTATGGCTACACCTTC.

CDR3 region: CATSRGRADSNQPQHF. The CDR3 DNA reads TGTGCCACCAGCAGAGGCAGGGCCGACAGCAATCAGCCCCAGCATTTT. The chain recombines TRBV15 with TRBJ1-5, with D tentatively TRBD1 (5 bases). V was clipped by 1 base and J by 1 base, with 11 bases between them. CDR1 is LNHNV and CDR2 is YYDKDF in the germline V gene (reference sequence). The CDR3 has 16 residues.

This chain links TRBV4-3 with TRBJ1-2; 10 nucleotides match TRBD1. CDR1 is LGHNA, CDR2 YSLEER, per germline. This CDR3 comprises 20 residues. The V segment lost 5 bases and the J segment 0 bases; nucleotides outside the gene matches: 18. This CDR3 reads CASSYPTARTGGRANYGYTF. The CDR3 coding sequence is TGCGCCAGCAGCTATCCGACCGCTAGGACAGGGGGAAGAGCTAACTATGGCTACACCTTC.

The chain couples TRBV10-3 to TRBJ2-7, with 9 nucleotides matching TRBD1. Germline lookup yields CDR1 ENHRY and CDR2 SYGVKD. The CDR3 is 12 amino acids. Trimming removed 10 bases from V and 5 bases from J; junction bases left unmatched: 6. CDR3 nucleotide sequence: TGTGCCACGACAGGGGGGGGTGACGAGCAGTACTTC. This translates into CATTGGGDEQYF.

The chain combines TRBV6-1 with TRBJ1-5; perhaps TRBD1 as D (5 bases). Trimming cost V 8 bases and J 0 bases, with 14 bases left between them. Germline-derived CDR1 and CDR2 are MNHNS and SASEGT. The CDR3 extends over 15 amino acids. CDR3 region: CASGAGPYSNQPQHF. In DNA, the CDR3 is TGTGCCAGCGGGGCAGGGCCCTATAGCAATCAGCCCCAGCATTTT.

The chain employs TRBV4-1 and TRBJ2-3; possible D gene TRBD1, 5 bases. The CDR3 extends over 18 amino acids. V lost 0 bases and J 4 bases, leaving 20 bases between the germline ends. The germline V gene has CDR1 MGHRA and CDR2 YSYEKL. The CDR3 DNA reads as TGCGCCAGCAGCCAAGAAGGGTCGCGGTCCCTGGGGCCAGATACGCAGTATTTT. This gives the protein CASSQEGSRSLGPDTQYF.

The table lists this clone with a few counts. The V call is TRBV6-5, the J call TRBJ2-7, with D perhaps TRBD2 (5 bases). This CDR3 has 13 amino acids. CDR1 is MNHEY and CDR2 is SVGAGI in the germline V gene. V shed 2 bases and J shed 2 bases, with 7 bases lying between them. CDR3 loop: CASSYGGPYEQYF. The CDR3 DNA is TGTGCCAGCAGTTACGGCGGGCCCTACGAGCAGTACTTC.

The chain links TRBV5-1 to TRBJ1-2; TRBD1 agrees at 9 bases. Germline values: CDR1 SGHRS, CDR2 YFSETQ. V lost 0 bases to trimming and J lost 8 bases; unmatched junction nucleotides: 8. The CDR3 covers 15 residues. The CDR3 DNA sequence: TGCGCCAGCAGCTTGGGACAGGGGGTTGCTCGGGGCTACACCTTC. It codes for CASSLGQGVARGYTF. The variable domain in full, completed from reference TRBV5-1 and TRBJ1-2, reads KAGVTQTPRYLIKTRGQQVTLSCSPISGHRSVSWYQQTPGQGLQFLFEYFSETQRNKGNFPGRFSGRQFSNSRSEMNVSTLELGDSALYLCASSLGQGVARGYTFGSGTRLTVV.

The chain recombines TRBV12-5 with TRBJ2-1; D may be TRBD2 (7 bases). Trimming pared 8 bases from V and 7 bases from J, leaving 18 bases between. Germline V gives CDR1 LGHNT, CDR2 FRNRAP. The CDR3 runs 14 residues. CDR3 in amino acids: CASPLGGPGNEQFF. The CDR3 bases are TGTGCTAGTCCCCTGGGGGGGCCGGGGAATGAGCAGTTCTTC.

As to this clone: Germline and junction disagree at one end, which may indicate a read error. The chain joins TRBV18 to TRBJ2-7; 7 bases agree with TRBD2. There are 12 residues in the CDR3. The V gene's germline CDR1 is KGHSH and CDR2 LQKENI. CDR3 nucleotide sequence: TGTGCCAGCTCACCACCGAGCGGGACTTTAATCTTC. Translation: CASSPPSGTLIF. Full variable domain (missing parts from reference TRBV18 and TRBJ2-7): NAGVMQNPRHLVRRRGQEARLRCSPMKGHSHVYWYRQLPEEGLKFMVYLQKENIIDESGMPKERFSAEFPKEGPSILRIQQVVRGDSAAYFCASSPPSGTLIFGPGTRLTVT.